The 24 T cell receptor beta chains in this list originate from one sample, sequenced in a study of blood T cell repertoires in COVID-19. Assay: immunoSEQ multiplex PCR; the TCRdb copy retains only in-frame clones and omits some. Of under 95,000 clones listed, approximately 80% are singletons. Sample: peripheral blood. These receptor sequences come from a woman older than 75 with active or convalescent COVID-19.

CDR3 DNA: TGTGCCAGCAGCTTAATTCTAGCCAACAATGAGCAGTTCTTC. The encoded protein is CASSLILANNEQFF. This sequence joins TRBV7-9 and TRBJ2-1; TRBD2 is a possible D gene (5 bases). The V gene lost 2 bases and the J gene lost 5 bases, with 10 bases spanning the gap. The CDR3 length is 14 residues. Germline V gene sequence: CDR1 SEHNR, CDR2 FQNEAQ (reference sequence).

This chain uses TRBV6-5 with TRBJ2-2, with TRBD1 matching over 8 bases. This CDR3 has 14 residues. The ends lost 7 bases at V and 4 bases at J; junction bases unmatched: 5. The V gene's germline CDR1 is MNHEY and CDR2 SVGAGI. The CDR3 here is CASKADRATGELFF. CDR3 sequence (DNA): TGTGCCAGCAAGGCGGACAGGGCCACCGGGGAGCTGTTTTTT.

The V gene is TRBV7-2, the J gene TRBJ2-3; 8 bases are a match to TRBD1. Germline V gene sequence: CDR1 SGHTA, CDR2 FQGNSA. The CDR3 runs to 15 residues. The junction had 7 bases not matched to a gene; V was cut back by 5 bases and J by 3 bases. The CDR3 sequence: CASSPDRGMTDTQYF. In DNA, the CDR3 is TGTGCCAGCAGCCCCGACAGGGGAATGACAGATACGCAGTATTTT.

The chain links TRBV6-5 to TRBJ2-7; tentatively, D is TRBD1 (6 bases). The germline V and J ends were trimmed by 2 bases and 3 bases, with 14 bases remaining between them. This CDR3 region has 15 residues. Per germline, CDR1 MNHEY and CDR2 SVGAGI. The CDR3 DNA reads TGTGCCAGCAGTTACCAACAGGGAGTCGGCTACGAGCAGTACTTC. This codes for CASSYQQGVGYEQYF.

The V call is TRBV5-4, the J call TRBJ2-5; TRBD2 aligns across 11 bases. CDR3 length equals 15 residues. Germline CDR1 SGHNT, CDR2 YYREEE (reference sequence). The J segment lost 1 base and the V segment lost 1 base, leaving 0 bases of the junction unmatched. The CDR3 loop reads CASSLTSGGQETQYF. Here the CDR3 DNA reads TGTGCCAGCAGCTTGACTAGCGGGGGCCAAGAGACCCAGTACTTC.

This sequence joins TRBV7-3 and TRBJ2-3; 7 bases are a match to TRBD2. The CDR3 runs to 14 residues. Germline V lookup: CDR1 SGHTA, CDR2 FQGTGA. The junction had 6 bases not matched to a gene; V was cut back by 3 bases and J by 6 bases. The CDR3 reads CASSLAGVSDTQYF. CDR3 in DNA: TGTGCCAGCAGCTTGGCGGGAGTGTCCGATACGCAGTATTTT.

This rearrangement joins TRBV19 to TRBJ2-3, with 7 bases aligning to TRBD1. This CDR3 region has 15 residues. From germline, CDR1 is LNHDA and CDR2 SQIVND (reference sequence). The ends lost 5 bases at V and 0 bases at J; junction bases unmatched: 5. In DNA, the CDR3 is TGTGCCAGTAGTGCTCGACAGGGAAGCACAGATACGCAGTATTTT. Translating gives CASSARQGSTDTQYF.

CDR3: CASSLGQGGTKNIQYF. CDR3 bases: TGTGCCAGCAGCTTGGGACAGGGGGGAACCAAAAACATTCAGTACTTC. The V call is TRBV13, the J call TRBJ2-4, with 11 bases lining up with TRBD1. CDR3 size: 16 residues. V trimming: 3 bases; J trimming: 2 bases; junction bases outside the gene matches: 3. Germline V gene lookup returns CDR1 PRHDT and CDR2 FYEKMQ (reference sequence).

The table lists this clone with a count of one. The chain recombines TRBV20-1 with TRBJ2-1, with 12 bases fitting TRBD2. V gave up 3 bases and J gave up 10 bases; unmatched junction bases: 10. This CDR3 is built from 15 residues. Germline CDR1 and CDR2: DFQATT and SNEGSKA (reference sequence). This chain's CDR3 is CSASRATSGRREQFF. The CDR3 DNA sequence: TGCAGTGCTAGTCGAGCGACTAGCGGGAGAAGAGAGCAGTTCTTC.

V usage is TRBV28 and J usage is TRBJ1-1; D is undetermined. V was shortened by 5 bases and J by 6 bases, with 13 bases between the two germline ends. The CDR3 has 13 amino acids. Germline CDR1 MDHEN, CDR2 SYDVKM. The CDR3: CASSPGFFAEAFF. Written as DNA, the CDR3 is TGTGCCAGCAGTCCCGGGTTTTTTGCTGAAGCTTTCTTT.

This clone was observed a handful of times. The rearrangement links TRBV4-3 to TRBJ2-3, with TRBD2 identical over 7 bases. This CDR3 comprises 14 residues. The V gene end was trimmed by 0 bases and the J gene end by 9 bases; junction bases not matched to a gene: 6. The germline gives CDR1 LGHNA, CDR2 YSLEER. The CDR3 region is CASSQELRGETQYF. The CDR3 DNA reads as TGCGCCAGCAGCCAAGAGCTCCGGGGGGAGACGCAGTATTTT.

This clone was detected only once. V gene TRBV28 combines with J gene TRBJ2-3, with D perhaps matching TRBD2 (7 bases). This CDR3 spans 13 amino acids. Germline-derived CDR1 and CDR2 are MDHEN and SYDVKM. V was trimmed by 7 bases and J by 8 bases, leaving 16 bases between them. CDR3 loop: CASMVTSRGTQYF. The CDR3 DNA sequence: TGTGCCAGCATGGTGACTAGCAGGGGTACGCAGTATTTT.

The chain joins TRBV7-3 to TRBJ2-3; 14 nucleotides align to TRBD2. The CDR3 totals 14 residues. Germline V CDR1 and CDR2: SGHTA, FQGTGA. V lost 8 bases and J lost 4; bases outside the gene matches: 2. The CDR3 DNA sequence: TGTGCCAGCGGGACTAGCGGGGGTCCAGATACGCAGTATTTT. Amino acids: CASGTSGGPDTQYF.

This chain links TRBV5-5 with TRBJ1-5; TRBD1 agrees at 7 bases. The V segment lost 6 bases and the J segment 3 bases; nucleotides outside the gene matches: 9. Germline values: CDR1 SGHKS, CDR2 YYEKEE (reference sequence). The CDR3 totals 15 residues. The CDR3 coding sequence is TGTGCCAGCACCAGGGACAGAAACGCCAATCAGCCCCAGCATTTT. Its translation: CASTRDRNANQPQHF.

This clone counts as medium-sized (0.01 to 0.1%). V is TRBV7-6 and J is TRBJ2-5; no reliable D call. CDR3 length: 14 residues. Trimming removed 0 bases from V and 4 bases from J, with 9 bases in between. Germline V gene lookup returns CDR1 SGHVS and CDR2 FNYEAQ. This CDR3 is CASSLAGSRETQYF. The CDR3 DNA sequence: TGTGCCAGCAGCTTAGCGGGCAGTCGAGAGACCCAGTACTTC.

This clone was seen a few times. The rearrangement links TRBV5-1 to TRBJ2-7; a weak D match, TRBD1 (5 bases). CDR3 length equals 17 residues. Germline V gives CDR1 SGHRS, CDR2 YFSETQ. V lost 3 bases and J lost 2, with 21 bases in between. CDR3 in DNA: TGCGCCAGCAGCTATGACACGTTAGGGGCTGAGACCTACGAGCAGTACTTC. Its protein is CASSYDTLGAETYEQYF.

The chain couples TRBV5-1 to TRBJ2-3; TRBD2 aligns across 7 bases. Looked up from germline, CDR1 is SGHRS and CDR2 is YFSETQ. The length of the CDR3 is 16 residues. Trimming took 4 bases from V and 4 from J; bases not matched to a gene: 12. The CDR3 spells CASSPGGASGSDTQYF. CDR3 nucleotide sequence: TGCGCCAGCAGCCCCGGCGGGGCTAGCGGTTCAGATACGCAGTATTTT.

This clone occurred a few times. The chain is built from TRBV25-1 and TRBJ1-2; 7 bases fit TRBD1. This CDR3 has 14 amino acids. CDR1 is MGHDK, CDR2 SYGVNS, per germline. V dropped 2 bases and J dropped 3; count of bases not matched to a gene: 3. The CDR3 DNA reads as TGTGCCAGCAGTGAACGAGGACAGGACTATGGCTACACCTTC. Translated, it gives CASSERGQDYGYTF.

This chain connects TRBV19 to TRBJ1-2; maybe TRBD1 (6 bases). This CDR3 is 16 amino acids long. The V and J ends lost 7 bases and 4 bases respectively, with 22 bases between them. Germline values: CDR1 LNHDA, CDR2 SQIVND (reference sequence). The CDR3 spells CASTPPKHGGGYGYTF. The CDR3 bases are TGTGCCAGTACCCCACCCAAACATGGGGGCGGCTATGGCTACACCTTC.

The chain carries TRBV7-2 and TRBJ2-5; 9 positions agree with TRBD2. The germline gives CDR1 SGHTA, CDR2 FQGNSA. With V trimmed by 5 bases and J by 7 bases, 8 bases remained unmatched. The CDR3 spans 14 residues. The CDR3 DNA reads TGTGCCAGCAGCCGCCGGACTAGCGAGAGGACCCAGTACTTC. Translating it yields CASSRRTSERTQYF.

The chain has TRBV19 and TRBJ1-1; TRBD1 agrees at 8 bases. The V segment lost 7 bases and the J segment 5 bases; nucleotides outside the gene matches: 6. The germline V gene has CDR1 LNHDA and CDR2 SQIVND (reference sequence). The CDR3 length is 13 residues. The CDR3 region is CASTPRGLTEAFF. CDR3 DNA sequence: TGTGCCAGTACCCCCAGGGGGCTGACTGAAGCTTTCTTT. The full variable domain, with the rest looked up from reference TRBV19 and TRBJ1-1, is DGGITQSPKYLFRKEGQNVTLSCEQNLNHDAMYWYRQDPGQGLRLIYYSQIVNDFQKGDIAEGYSVSREKKESFPLTVTSAQKNPTAFYLCASTPRGLTEAFFGQGTRLTVV.

This CDR3 reads CASSLVPKGLHYGYTF. The CDR3 nucleotides read TGTGCCAGCAGCTTAGTCCCTAAGGGACTCCACTATGGCTACACCTTC. V usage is TRBV7-6 and J usage is TRBJ1-2; possibly TRBD1 for D (5 bases). Trimming stripped 1 base from V and 3 bases from J, with 15 bases between. CDR3 length equals 16 residues. Germline assignment: CDR1 SGHVS and CDR2 FNYEAQ. The full variable domain, completed using reference TRBV7-6 and TRBJ1-2, is GAGVSQSPRYKVTKRGQDVALRCDPISGHVSLYWYRQALGQGPEFLTYFNYEAQQDKSGLPNDRFSAERPEGSISTLTIQRTEQRDSAMYRCASSLVPKGLHYGYTFGSGTRLTVV.

This clone has just one count. This chain links TRBV7-2 with TRBJ1-2; possible D gene TRBD1, 5 bases. Deletions cut 2 bases from V and 0 bases from J, with 10 bases between. This CDR3 is built from 15 residues. From germline, CDR1 is SGHTA and CDR2 FQGNSA. This CDR3 is CASSLRGESNYGYTF. DNA of the CDR3: TGTGCCAGCAGCTTAAGGGGCGAATCTAACTATGGCTACACCTTC.

This sequence joins TRBV11-2 and TRBJ1-2; TRBD1 aligns across 9 bases. Germline CDR1 is SGHAT and CDR2 is FQNNGV. The CDR3 sequence is 13 residues long. Trimming took 5 bases from V and 6 from J; bases not matched to a gene: 4. CDR3 coding DNA: TGTGCCAGCAGCCCGGGGACAGGGAATGGCTACACCTTC. Translating gives CASSPGTGNGYTF.